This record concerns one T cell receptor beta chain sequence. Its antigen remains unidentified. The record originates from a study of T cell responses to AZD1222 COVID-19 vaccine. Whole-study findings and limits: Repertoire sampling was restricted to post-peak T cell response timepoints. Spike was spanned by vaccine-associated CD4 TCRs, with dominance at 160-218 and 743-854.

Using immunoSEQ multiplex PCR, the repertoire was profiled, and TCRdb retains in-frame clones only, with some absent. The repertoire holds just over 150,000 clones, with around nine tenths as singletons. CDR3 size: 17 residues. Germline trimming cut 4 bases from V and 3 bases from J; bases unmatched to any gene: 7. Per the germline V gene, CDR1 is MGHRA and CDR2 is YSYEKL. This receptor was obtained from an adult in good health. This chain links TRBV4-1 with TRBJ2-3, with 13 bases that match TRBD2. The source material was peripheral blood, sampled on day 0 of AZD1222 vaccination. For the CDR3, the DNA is TGCGCCAGCAGCCGGACCAGGACTAGCGGGAGTACAGATACGCAGTATTTT. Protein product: CASSRTRTSGSTDTQYF.